By share, the clone carrying this T cell receptor (beta chain) ranks as hyperexpanded. Its antigen remains unknown. This beta chain represents an off-target read in a library built for alpha chains; its size is of limited meaning. As for time point: sample taken at primary tumor resection. This sample was taken from a study of spatial heterogeneity in lung cancer. Study conclusions and caveats: For expanded intratumoral alpha and beta TCRs, counts tracked tumor mutation counts.

Germline CDR1 and CDR2: SEHNR and FQNEAQ (reference sequence). CDR3 length: 16 amino acids. V dropped 5 bases and J dropped 9 bases, with 20 bases sitting between them. Each CDR3 protein is one row after TCRdb ran MiXCR on the 5' RACE reads. This table holds 90 to 100 distinct CDR3 sequences. The receptor comes from a male donor with early-stage non-small cell lung cancer. V and J are TRBV7-9 and TRBJ1-6; D possibly corresponds to TRBD1 (6 bases). This material consisted of lung tumor tissue, taken at surgery. CDR3: CASSIHREGQSSPLHF. CDR3 DNA sequence: TGTGCCAGCAGCATCCACAGGGAAGGTCAGAGTTCACCCCTCCACTTT.